The clone carrying this T cell receptor beta chain was seen only a few times. Around 200,000 CFSE-labeled responder cells were plated with around 200,000 irradiated, violet-dye-labeled stimulator cells. Sorting of proliferating CFSE-low CD3+CD4+ and CD3+CD8+ responders took place after the reaction. This sample stems from a study of graft-versus-host responses after intestinal transplantation. Study information: Transplant types were multivisceral, liver-intestinal, or isolated intestinal.

This CDR3 comprises 13 residues. The germline V and J ends were trimmed by 6 bases and 8 bases, with 14 bases remaining between them. CDR1 is SNHLY and CDR2 is FYNNEI in the germline V gene. The study's findings and limits: There were GvH clones found in recipient marrow, and some of them appeared first in ileum or blood. Clonal ratios of graft-versus-host to host-versus-graft in allografts were high for patients exhibiting graft-donor T cell macrochimerism.

Profiled with immunoSEQ multiplex PCR; TCRdb holds only in-frame clones, not every one. The table lists over 6,500 clones, approximately 25% of them singletons, with around 5.8% in the top ten. The clonotype was recovered from a human patient who was an organ donor for intestinal transplantation. This sequence joins TRBV2 and TRBJ1-5, with TRBD1 as a possible D gene (5 bases). Sample: alloreactive CD8+ T cells from a mixed lymphocyte reaction culture, taken before transplantation. The subset was: CFSE-low proliferating T cells sorted from roughly six-day pre-transplant mixed lymphocyte reaction (GvH or HvG direction). CDR3 protein: CASRGRLRKPQHF. CDR3 sequence (DNA): TGTGCCAGCAGGGGACGTCTCAGGAAGCCCCAGCATTTT.